This TCR beta chain was profiled in a study of shared clonotypes between healthy human individuals. This CDR3 comprises 14 residues. Germline V CDR1 and CDR2: SNHLY, FYNNEI. The germline V and J ends were trimmed by 5 bases and 2 bases, with 13 bases remaining between them. The table came from immunoSEQ multiplex PCR; TCRdb's copy has only in-frame clones and leaves some out. The repertoire consists of 2 million to 2.5 million clones, with approximately 95% occurring once and the leading ten covering 0.13%. The chain carries TRBV2 and TRBJ2-7; possibly TRBD2 for D (6 bases). Sequenced sample: naive CD4+ T cells sorted from blood. Subset meaning: CD45RA+ positively selected. The TCR comes from a man between 18 and 35 years old in good health. The CDR3 is CASSIAEGTYEQYF. The CDR3 nucleotides are TGTGCCAGCAGTATAGCGGAGGGAACCTACGAGCAGTACTTC.